This TCR beta chain was obtained from a study of technical replicates of blood from several donors. Measured with immunoSEQ multiplex PCR; TCRdb has only the in-frame clones, and not every one. The table has about 58,000 clones, 85% to 95% seen once. The source is a human donor in good health. Some clones in this sample may be carry-over from other donors' samples. The sample taken for sequencing was PBMCs.

CDR3 sequence: CASSSHSEGSGELFF. CDR3 bases: TGTGCCAGCAGCAGCCACAGTGAGGGTTCCGGGGAGCTGTTTTTT. The chain employs TRBV7-6 and TRBJ2-2; D may be TRBD2 (5 bases). V was trimmed by 5 bases and J by 6 bases, leaving 16 bases between them. Germline lookup yields CDR1 SGHVS and CDR2 FNYEAQ. The CDR3 sequence is 15 residues long.